This passage covers 23 T cell receptor beta chains from one sample sequenced in a study of regulatory T cells in long-lasting Graves disease. Time point here: newly diagnosed GD, antithyroid drugs for less than 3 months. PBMCs provided the RNA from which the TCR library was made. For TCR beta, libraries came from iRepertoire HTBI primers and Arm-PCR of CDR3 regions. TCRdb reanalysed the multiplex PCR reads using MiXCR and keeps one entry per CDR3 protein. The sample records over 400,000 distinct CDR3 sequences, around 13% being singletons. This sample also appeared in a second study, on T cells in Graves' hyperthyroidism and ophthalmopathy.

The material sequenced was peripheral blood mononuclear cells (PBMCs), taken at new diagnosis, from a patient treated with antithyroid drugs. These receptors all stem from a woman aged 45-65 years with Graves disease.

This clonotype was observed at least ten times. V and J are TRBV5-1 and TRBJ2-3; 8 bases agree with TRBD2. CDR3 length: 16 residues. The V gene's germline CDR1 is SGHRS and CDR2 YFSETQ. Trimming cost V 1 base and J 4 bases; bases outside gene matches: 8. CDR3 DNA sequence: TGCGCCAGCAGCTTGCCGAAGCGGGAGTCAGCAGATACGCAGTATTTT. Protein: CASSLPKRESADTQYF.

The chain employs TRBV6-4 and TRBJ2-6, with D hard to call. The CDR3 length is 15 residues. Germline CDR1 MRHNA, CDR2 SNTAGT. The V end was cut by 6 bases, the J end by 1 base, with 10 bases between. The CDR3 spells CASSPGQSGANVLTF. Written as DNA, the CDR3 is TGTGCCAGCAGCCCTGGGCAGTCTGGGGCCAACGTCCTGACTTTC.

This clonotype came up a few times. The rearrangement uses TRBV3-1 and TRBJ1-5, with no clear D. The germline V and J ends were trimmed by 2 bases and 2 bases, with 10 bases remaining between them. The CDR3 runs 15 residues. Germline V gene lookup returns CDR1 LGHDT and CDR2 YNNKEL (reference sequence). CDR3 bases: TGTGCCAGCAGCCAATTCTCGGGTCGCAATCAGCCCCAGCATTTT. It specifies CASSQFSGRNQPQHF.

This clonotype was counted ten times or more. V usage is TRBV15 and J usage is TRBJ1-1, with D hard to call. The CDR3 length is 15 residues. CDR1 LNHNV and CDR2 YYDKDF come from the germline V gene (reference sequence). V was trimmed by 0 bases and J by 2 bases, leaving 10 bases between them. CDR3 in amino acids: CATSRDRLENTEAFF. The CDR3 DNA sequence: TGTGCCACCAGCAGAGATCGTTTGGAAAACACTGAAGCTTTCTTT.

The V gene is TRBV20-1, the J gene TRBJ2-1; TRBD2 aligns across 9 bases. This CDR3 spans 14 amino acids. V shed 5 bases, J shed 6 bases, and the junction held 8 bases outside the gene matches. CDR1 DFQATT and CDR2 SNEGSKA come from the germline V gene (reference sequence). The CDR3 bases are TGCAGTGCTCAAACCGGGACTAGCTTCAATGAGCAGTTCTTC. This gives the protein CSAQTGTSFNEQFF.

This clonotype was observed a handful of times. This chain links TRBV6-2 or TRBV6-3 with TRBJ1-3; 9 bases map to TRBD1. V lost 5 bases to trimming and J lost 8 bases; unmatched junction nucleotides: 7. The CDR3 has 14 amino acids. CDR1 and CDR2 (germline): MNHEY, SVGEGT. For the CDR3, the DNA is TGTGCCAGCAGTAAATGGACAGGGGTGTACACCATATATTTT. It is translated as CASSKWTGVYTIYF.

The V call is TRBV20-1, the J call TRBJ1-4; the D gene is possibly TRBD1 (6 bases). Germline values: CDR1 DFQATT, CDR2 SNEGSKA (reference sequence). The CDR3 totals 13 residues. V lost 2 bases to trimming and J lost 7 bases, with 11 bases between them. CDR3 sequence (DNA): TGCAGTGCTAGAAACAGGGTGGGTGAAAAACTGTTTTTT. Its protein is CSARNRVGEKLFF.

Points on this clonotype: Since no conserved phenylalanine or tryptophan closes the CDR3, a read error is the likely cause. The chain employs TRBV2 and TRBJ2-1; 8 bases fit TRBD2. Germline V gene data show CDR1 as SNHLY and CDR2 as FYNNEI. This CDR3 is 13 amino acids long. The CDR3 loop is CATSGSSYDEQFS. The CDR3, as DNA: TGTGCCACGAGCGGGAGCTCCTACGATGAGCAGTTCTCC.

This clonotype was detected many times. The V and J genes are TRBV5-1 and TRBJ2-1; TRBD2 matches at 9 bases. There are 16 residues in the CDR3. CDR1 and CDR2 from the germline V gene are SGHRS and YFSETQ. The junction had 7 bases not matched to a gene; V was cut back by 0 bases and J by 6 bases. CDR3 nucleotide sequence: TGCGCCAGCAGCTTGGTGGCGGGAGGGCAGGCCAATGAGCAGTTCTTC. Its translation: CASSLVAGGQANEQFF. The variable domain in full, with the rest retrieved from reference TRBV5-1 and TRBJ2-1, is KAGVTQTPRYLIKTRGQQVTLSCSPISGHRSVSWYQQTPGQGLQFLFEYFSETQRNKGNFPGRFSGRQFSNSRSEMNVSTLELGDSALYLCASSLVAGGQANEQFFGPGTRLTVL.

A note on this clonotype: The CDR3 ends on some other residue instead of the conserved phenylalanine or tryptophan, so this is likely a read error. The gene calls are TRBV19 and TRBJ2-7, with 7 bases aligning to TRBD1. Per the germline V gene, CDR1 is LNHDA and CDR2 is SQIVND (reference sequence). CDR3 length: 14 residues. Trimming at V came to 3 bases and at J to 3 bases, leaving 5 bases not matched to a gene. The CDR3 DNA sequence: TGTGCCAGTAGTATCCCGGGACAGATCTACGAGCAGTACCTC. This codes for CASSIPGQIYEQYL.

This clonotype was detected ten times or more. The chain joins TRBV28 to TRBJ2-3; D gene ambiguous. The CDR3 totals 14 residues. Germline assignment: CDR1 MDHEN and CDR2 SYDVKM. V lost 3 bases and J lost 5, with 12 bases in between. CDR3 loop: CASSLTRFVDTQYF. CDR3 coding DNA: TGTGCCAGCAGTTTGACACGCTTTGTAGATACGCAGTATTTT.

The genes are TRBV7-9 and TRBJ2-3; D perhaps matches TRBD2 (5 bases). V was cut by 3 bases and J by 9 bases, with 10 bases left in between. The length of the CDR3 is 12 residues. CDR1 is SEHNR and CDR2 is FQNEAQ in the germline V gene (reference sequence). The CDR3 region is CASSLEERTQYF. DNA of the CDR3: TGTGCCAGCAGCTTGGAAGAGCGGACGCAGTATTTT.

In its sample, this clonotype was seen many times. CDR3 in amino acids: CSAREASTDTQYF. The CDR3 DNA is TGCAGTGCTAGAGAAGCTAGCACAGATACGCAGTATTTT. This sequence joins TRBV20-1 and TRBJ2-3; no firm D call. The germline V gene encodes CDR1 DFQATT and CDR2 SNEGSKA (reference sequence). This CDR3 comprises 13 residues. Trimming took 0 bases from V and 0 from J, leaving 4 bases between them.

The chain employs TRBV9 and TRBJ2-7; TRBD1 matches 7 bases. This CDR3 region has 15 residues. In germline, CDR1 is SGDLS, CDR2 YYNGEE. The V segment lost 0 bases and the J segment 3 bases; nucleotides outside the gene matches: 6. CDR3 sequence: CASSVEDREGYEQYF. DNA for the CDR3: TGTGCCAGCAGCGTAGAAGACAGGGAAGGCTACGAGCAGTACTTC.

This clonotype was found many times. J is TRBJ2-4 and V is TRBV3-1, with TRBD2 identical over 8 bases. The germline gives CDR1 LGHDT, CDR2 YNNKEL (reference sequence). This CDR3 has 16 amino acids. With V trimmed by 3 bases and J by 0 bases, 4 bases remained unmatched. The CDR3 reads CASSHAGGLAKNIQYF. The CDR3 DNA is TGTGCCAGCAGCCACGCGGGGGGACTAGCCAAAAACATTCAGTACTTC.

This clonotype appeared many times. The V gene is TRBV7-7, the J gene TRBJ2-7; the D gene is possibly TRBD2 (6 bases). The V and J ends lost 5 bases and 5 bases respectively, with 13 bases between them. CDR1 and CDR2 (germline): SSHAT, FNYEAQ (reference sequence). CDR3 length: 13 residues. The CDR3 protein is CASSPSGEHEQYF. For the CDR3, the DNA is TGTGCCAGCAGCCCCTCGGGGGAGCACGAGCAGTACTTC.

The chain uses TRBV24-1 and TRBJ2-1, with TRBD2 identical over 13 bases. The CDR3 extends over 19 amino acids. The ends lost 8 bases at V and 3 bases at J; junction bases unmatched: 15. Germline V gives CDR1 KGHDR, CDR2 SFDVKD. CDR3 amino acids: CATTQGGTSGKGGYNEQFF. Here the CDR3 DNA reads TGTGCCACCACTCAAGGTGGGACTAGCGGGAAAGGCGGCTACAATGAGCAGTTCTTC.

The chain joins TRBV5-6 to TRBJ1-2; D is perhaps TRBD1 (6 bases). This CDR3 region has 14 residues. Germline V gene sequence: CDR1 SGHDT, CDR2 YYEEEE. The V and J ends lost 5 bases and 4 bases respectively, with 15 bases between them. The CDR3 region has the DNA TGTGCCAGCAGGAACAGGGAAACCTCCTATGGCTACACCTTC. Translating gives CASRNRETSYGYTF.

The J gene is TRBJ1-1, the V gene TRBV25-1, with D maybe TRBD1 (6 bases). The CDR3 has 15 residues. CDR1 is MGHDK, CDR2 SYGVNS, per germline. With 4 bases removed from V and 2 bases from J, the gap between germline ends came to 14 bases. The CDR3 region has the DNA TGTGCCAGCAGTGGATACGACAGGATAAACACTGAAGCTTTCTTT. This sequence encodes CASSGYDRINTEAFF.

The chain carries TRBV5-1 and TRBJ2-5; tentatively, D is TRBD1 (6 bases). The CDR3 loop spans 14 amino acids. Germline CDR1 SGHRS, CDR2 YFSETQ. V dropped 0 bases and J dropped 5 bases, with 11 bases sitting between them. CDR3 bases: TGCGCCAGCAGCTTGGCGCAGGGGTGGGAGACCCAGTACTTC. Translated, it gives CASSLAQGWETQYF.

Only a few counts were recorded for this clonotype. This chain uses TRBV7-9 with TRBJ2-3, with 8 bases identical to TRBD2. Trimming took 2 bases from V and 4 from J; bases not matched to a gene: 11. The germline CDR1 and CDR2 sequences are SEHNR and FQNEAQ (reference sequence). The CDR3 length is 17 residues. The CDR3 sequence: CASSLLGLAGGADTQYF. The CDR3 coding sequence is TGTGCCAGCAGCTTACTCGGTCTAGCGGGTGGGGCAGATACGCAGTATTTT.

The chain has TRBV27 and TRBJ2-7, with 10 bases fitting TRBD2. The CDR3 loop spans 15 amino acids. Germline V gene data show CDR1 as MNHEY and CDR2 as SMNVEV (reference sequence). With V trimmed by 3 bases and J by 5 bases, 7 bases remained unmatched. The CDR3 spells CASSLPSGRHHEQYF. The CDR3 region has the DNA TGTGCCAGCAGTTTGCCTAGCGGGAGACATCACGAGCAGTACTTC.

This clonotype turned up a few times. The V call is TRBV24-1, the J call TRBJ1-2; D is ambiguous. Germline V CDR1 and CDR2: KGHDR, SFDVKD. Deletions cut 5 bases from V and 8 bases from J, with 14 bases between. The CDR3 runs 13 residues. The CDR3 spells CATSGQGQGGYTF. The DNA for the CDR3 is TGTGCCACCAGTGGACAAGGCCAAGGGGGCTACACCTTC.